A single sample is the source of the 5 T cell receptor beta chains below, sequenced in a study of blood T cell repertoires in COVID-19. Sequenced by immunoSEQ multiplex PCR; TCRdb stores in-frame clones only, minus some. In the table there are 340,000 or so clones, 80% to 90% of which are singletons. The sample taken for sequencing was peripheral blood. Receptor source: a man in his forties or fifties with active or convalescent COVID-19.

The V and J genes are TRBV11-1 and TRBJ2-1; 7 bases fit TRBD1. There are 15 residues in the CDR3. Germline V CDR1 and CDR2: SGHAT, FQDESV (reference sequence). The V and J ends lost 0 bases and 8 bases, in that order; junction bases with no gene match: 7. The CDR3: CASSLARTGWDEQFF. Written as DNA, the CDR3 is TGTGCCAGCAGCTTAGCGCGGACAGGATGGGATGAGCAGTTCTTC.

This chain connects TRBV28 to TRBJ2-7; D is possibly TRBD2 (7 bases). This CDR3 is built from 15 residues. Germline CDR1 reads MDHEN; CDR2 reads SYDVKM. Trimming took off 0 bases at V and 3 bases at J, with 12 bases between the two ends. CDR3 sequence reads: CASSLWGRGDYEQYF. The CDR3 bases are TGTGCCAGCAGTTTATGGGGGAGGGGGGACTACGAGCAGTACTTC.

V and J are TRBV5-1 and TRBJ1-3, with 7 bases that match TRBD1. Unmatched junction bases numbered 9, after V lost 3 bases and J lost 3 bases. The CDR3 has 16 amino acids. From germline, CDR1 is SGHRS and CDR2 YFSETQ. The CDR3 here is CASSSTGVENGNTIYF. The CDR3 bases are TGCGCCAGCAGCTCAACAGGGGTAGAAAATGGAAACACCATATATTTT.

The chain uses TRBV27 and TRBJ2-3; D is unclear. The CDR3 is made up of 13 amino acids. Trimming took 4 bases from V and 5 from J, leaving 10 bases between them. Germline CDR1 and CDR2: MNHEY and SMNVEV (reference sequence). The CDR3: CASSSQNKDTQYF. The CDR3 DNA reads TGTGCCAGCAGTTCTCAAAACAAAGATACGCAGTATTTT.

The CDR3 protein is CASSEAEGWAEAFF. In DNA, the CDR3 is TGTGCCAGCAGTGAGGCGGAGGGGTGGGCTGAAGCTTTCTTT. This chain joins TRBV6-1 and TRBJ1-1, with D maybe TRBD1 (5 bases). The germline V and J ends were trimmed by 3 bases and 6 bases, with 14 bases remaining between them. Germline CDR1 and CDR2: MNHNS and SASEGT. The CDR3 contains 14 residues.